The next 28 T cell receptor beta chains were all read from a single sample in a study of blood T cells in healthy people across ages. The authors ran a second PCR of 7 to 11 cycles using a sample-barcoded 5' primer and a J-beta primer mix. One entry per CDR3 protein, called by TCRdb with MiXCR from the 5' RACE reads. Found here are around 500,000 distinct CDR3 sequences, about a quarter of them singletons; the top ten hold over 3.5%. This sample also belongs to another study, concerning T cells of mothers and their children.

Sequenced sample: blood. These receptors came from a boy between 2 and 10 years old in good health.

CDR3 in amino acids: CASSYQGGGTGELFF. CDR3 in DNA: TGTGCCAGCAGCTACCAGGGGGGCGGCACCGGGGAGCTGTTTTTT. V usage is TRBV7-6 and J usage is TRBJ2-2; a weak D match, TRBD1 (7 bases). The CDR3 runs to 15 residues. Germline assignment: CDR1 SGHVS and CDR2 FNYEAQ. Trimming cost V 4 bases and J 4 bases, with 13 bases left between them. The full variable domain, rest sourced from reference TRBV7-6 and TRBJ2-2, is GAGVSQSPRYKVTKRGQDVALRCDPISGHVSLYWYRQALGQGPEFLTYFNYEAQQDKSGLPNDRFSAERPEGSISTLTIQRTEQRDSAMYRCASSYQGGGTGELFFGEGSRLTVL.

This CDR3 reads CASSSIGNQPQHF. CDR3 sequence (DNA): TGTGCCAGCAGTTCGATAGGTAATCAGCCCCAGCATTTT. The V call is TRBV27, the J call TRBJ1-5; D ambiguous. The CDR3 length is 13 residues. Germline loops: CDR1 MNHEY, CDR2 SMNVEV (reference sequence). The V end was cut by 4 bases, the J end by 4 bases, with 8 bases between.

This clonotype was seen a handful of times. The rearrangement joins TRBV6-6 to TRBJ1-2; D is possibly TRBD1 (5 bases). Between the trimmed V and J ends, which lost 5 bases and 4 bases, there was a span of 11 bases. The CDR3 loop spans 13 amino acids. Germline V CDR1 and CDR2: MNHNY, SVGAGI (reference sequence). The CDR3 DNA sequence: TGTGCCAGCAGTCAAAGGGGAGGCTATGGCTACACCTTC. Amino acids: CASSQRGGYGYTF.

This rearrangement joins TRBV12-3 or TRBV12-4 to TRBJ2-3; D gene unclear. Between the trimmed V and J ends, which lost 6 bases and 7 bases, there was a span of 8 bases. This CDR3 contains 11 residues. The CDR3 sequence is CASRDGHTQYF. For the CDR3, the DNA is TGTGCCAGCAGGGACGGTCATACGCAGTATTTT.

This chain links TRBV12-3 or TRBV12-4 with TRBJ2-4, with D perhaps TRBD1 (6 bases). This CDR3 is built from 14 residues. V lost 3 bases to trimming and J lost 7 bases, with 13 bases between them. The CDR3 DNA reads TGTGCCAGCAGTTTTGGGCAGGGGTGGAACATTCAGTACTTC. It translates to CASSFGQGWNIQYF.

This clonotype was detected only a few times. The chain combines TRBV14 with TRBJ1-1, with a weak D call TRBD1 (5 bases). Germline V gives CDR1 SGHDN, CDR2 FVKESK. This CDR3 is 14 amino acids long. Trimming took 1 base from V and 2 from J, leaving 8 bases between them. This CDR3 is CASSQVGVNTEAFF. CDR3 coding DNA: TGTGCCAGCAGCCAAGTGGGGGTAAACACTGAAGCTTTCTTT.

In this sample, this clonotype turned up many times. The chain has TRBV12-3 or TRBV12-4 and TRBJ1-5; 7 bases line up with TRBD1. This CDR3 is 13 amino acids long. With V trimmed by 1 base and J by 6 bases, 0 bases remained unmatched. CDR3 amino acids: CASSLDRGQPQHF. The CDR3 DNA is TGTGCCAGCAGTTTAGACAGGGGTCAGCCCCAGCATTTT.

The gene calls are TRBV5-1 and TRBJ2-3; TRBD2 agrees at 10 bases. CDR1 is SGHRS, CDR2 YFSETQ, per germline. J gave up 4 bases and V 0 bases, and 2 bases lay outside the gene matches. CDR3 length: 15 amino acids. CDR3 in DNA: TGCGCCAGCAGCTTGGCTGGACTAGCGGCAGATACGCAGTATTTT. This translates into CASSLAGLAADTQYF.

This clonotype was detected only a few times. The chain links TRBV19 to TRBJ2-1; the D gene is possibly TRBD1 (5 bases). The CDR3 has 14 residues. Germline CDR1 reads LNHDA; CDR2 reads SQIVND (reference sequence). Trimming removed 5 bases at V and 4 bases at J, with 12 bases between. Here the CDR3 reads CASSSRRDYNEQFF. In DNA form, the CDR3 reads TGTGCCAGTAGTTCTCGCAGGGATTACAATGAGCAGTTCTTC.

The chain couples TRBV4-2 to TRBJ2-1, with 9 bases lining up with TRBD1. Unmatched junction bases numbered 8, after V lost 4 bases and J lost 7 bases. Germline V gene lookup returns CDR1 LGHNA and CDR2 YNFKEQ. The CDR3 totals 15 residues. The CDR3 is CASSRPSGTGNEQFF. DNA of the CDR3: TGTGCCAGCAGCCGTCCCAGCGGGACAGGGAATGAGCAGTTCTTC.

The chain is built from TRBV12-3 or TRBV12-4 and TRBJ2-5; the D gene is possibly TRBD2 (6 bases). Trimming took off 3 bases at V and 1 base at J, with 12 bases between the two ends. The CDR3 sequence is 15 residues long. CDR3 protein: CASSFWGLLQETQYF. The CDR3 DNA reads TGTGCCAGCAGTTTTTGGGGACTGCTCCAAGAGACCCAGTACTTC.

The sample holds a few counts of this clonotype. The V gene is TRBV4-2, the J gene TRBJ2-4; 7 positions match TRBD1. J gave up 1 base and V 2 bases, and 5 bases lay outside the gene matches. Germline CDR1 and CDR2: LGHNA and YNFKEQ. The CDR3 sequence is 16 residues long. The CDR3 DNA reads as TGTGCCAGCAGCCAACAGGACAGGAGTGCCAAAAACATTCAGTACTTC. This translates into CASSQQDRSAKNIQYF.

This clonotype was counted ten times or more. The chain uses TRBV25-1 and TRBJ2-1; 10 positions agree with TRBD2. V dropped 4 bases and J dropped 4; count of bases not matched to a gene: 16. Germline V gene data show CDR1 as MGHDK and CDR2 as SYGVNS. The CDR3 has 19 amino acids. DNA of the CDR3: TGTGCCAGCAGTGCAACCGGAGAATTTATAGCGGGAGGTTACAATGAGCAGTTCTTC. This translates into CASSATGEFIAGGYNEQFF. Variable domain in full (rest from reference TRBV25-1 and TRBJ2-1): EADIYQTPRYLVIGTGKKITLECSQTMGHDKMYWYQQDPGMELHLIHYSYGVNSTEKGDLSSESTVSRIRTEHFPLTLESARPSHTSQYLCASSATGEFIAGGYNEQFFGPGTRLTVL.

The chain is built from TRBV20-1 and TRBJ2-5, with D unclear. This CDR3 contains 16 residues. Germline V gene data show CDR1 as DFQATT and CDR2 as SNEGSKA (reference sequence). Trimming cost V 5 bases and J 4 bases, with 23 bases left between them. For the CDR3, the DNA is TGCAGTGCTCTCCCCCGAAGGGTGTATCTGCGAGAGACCCAGTACTTC. Its protein product is CSALPRRVYLRETQYF.

The sample holds a few counts of this clonotype. The rearrangement uses TRBV29-1 and TRBJ2-1, with 14 bases lining up with TRBD2. V was pared by 6 bases and J by 3 bases, with 7 bases of the junction left unmatched. CDR3 length: 16 residues. Germline assignment: CDR1 SQVTM and CDR2 ANQGSEA. CDR3 DNA: TGCAGCGTGGGGACTAGCGGGAGTAACGGCTACAATGAGCAGTTCTTC. Its protein is CSVGTSGSNGYNEQFF.

This clonotype has only a few counts. The J gene is TRBJ2-3, the V gene TRBV29-1, with 10 nucleotides matching TRBD2. The CDR3 covers 13 residues. Germline trimming cut 4 bases from V and 6 bases from J; bases unmatched to any gene: 4. Per the germline V gene, CDR1 is SQVTM and CDR2 is ANQGSEA. CDR3 nucleotides: TGCAGCGTTGCCAGCGGGAGGGGTGATACGCAGTATTTT. This encodes CSVASGRGDTQYF.

The chain combines TRBV20-1 with TRBJ2-7, with D perhaps matching TRBD1 (6 bases). The CDR3 is made up of 13 amino acids. The germline V and J ends were trimmed by 5 bases and 0 bases, with 11 bases remaining between them. Germline CDR1 and CDR2: DFQATT and SNEGSKA (reference sequence). The CDR3 DNA reads as TGCAGTGCTCAGACAGGCAGCTCCTACGAGCAGTACTTC. It encodes CSAQTGSSYEQYF.

The chain is built from TRBV14 and TRBJ2-5; D call uncertain. Trimming left V 5 bases short and J 5 bases short, with 15 bases between. The CDR3 runs 14 residues. Germline V gene data show CDR1 as SGHDN and CDR2 as FVKESK. The CDR3 DNA is TGTGCCAGCAGCTCAAGGGCTTTGGTGGAGACCCAGTACTTC. Residues: CASSSRALVETQYF. The full variable domain, rest sourced from reference TRBV14 and TRBJ2-5, is EAGVTQFPSHSVIEKGQTVTLRCDPISGHDNLYWYRRVMGKEIKFLLHFVKESKQDESGMPNNRFLAERTGGTYSTLKVQPAELEDSGVYFCASSSRALVETQYFGPGTRLLVL.

The chain links TRBV25-1 to TRBJ2-5; TRBD2 matches 11 bases. Gene TRBJ2-1 matches the end of the DNA better, so the J call may be wrong. This CDR3 has 16 residues. The V gene's germline CDR1 is MGHDK and CDR2 SYGVNS. CDR3 protein: CASSELLAGGLNEQFF. The CDR3, as DNA: TGTGCCAGCAGTGAACTCCTAGCGGGGGGTCTGAATGAGCAGTTCTTC.

This clonotype was detected only a few times. V is TRBV12-3 or TRBV12-4 and J is TRBJ2-3; D is uncertain. The ends were cut back, 5 bases at V and 5 bases at J, with 14 bases in the middle. The CDR3 is 14 residues long. CDR3 loop: CASSEGPERDTQYF. The CDR3 DNA reads as TGTGCCAGCAGTGAAGGACCGGAGCGAGATACGCAGTATTTT.

This clonotype was seen repeatedly, ten times or more. V usage is TRBV6-1 and J usage is TRBJ2-2; 8 bases map to TRBD1. The J segment lost 3 bases and the V segment lost 4 bases, leaving 1 base of the junction unmatched. Germline values: CDR1 MNHNS, CDR2 SASEGT. CDR3 length: 14 amino acids. The CDR3 spells CASSVTGDTGELFF. CDR3 DNA sequence: TGTGCCAGCAGTGTGACAGGGGACACCGGGGAGCTGTTTTTT.

Remarks on this clonotype: Germline and junction disagree at one end, which may indicate a read error. V usage is TRBV24-1 and J usage is TRBJ1-5, with a possible D match to TRBD1 (5 bases). The CDR3 is 16 amino acids. In germline, CDR1 is KGHDR, CDR2 SFDVKD. CDR3 bases: TGTGCCACCAGTGATTTGCGAAGACAGCCGAATCAGCCCCGGCATTTT. Translation gives CATSDLRRQPNQPRHF.

V is TRBV7-9 and J is TRBJ1-1; D uncertain. V was clipped by 2 bases and J by 7 bases, with 8 bases between them. From germline, CDR1 is SEHNR and CDR2 FQNEAQ (reference sequence). The length of the CDR3 is 12 residues. The CDR3 nucleotides read TGTGCCAGCAGCTTATTGTCCAGTGAAGCTTTCTTT. This translates into CASSLLSSEAFF.

This clonotype was picked up one time. This chain joins TRBV9 and TRBJ2-3, with TRBD2 matching 8 bases. Germline V gene data show CDR1 as SGDLS and CDR2 as YYNGEE. The CDR3 consists of 15 residues. V dropped 1 base and J dropped 6; count of bases not matched to a gene: 7. CDR3 in amino acids: CASSVLAGLGDTQYF. CDR3 sequence (DNA): TGTGCCAGCAGCGTACTAGCGGGCCTGGGTGATACGCAGTATTTT.

The CDR3 loop is CAIGTSRGAPSTDTQYF. The DNA of the CDR3 is TGTGCCATCGGTACTTCTCGGGGTGCCCCTAGCACAGATACGCAGTATTTT. The rearrangement joins TRBV10-3 to TRBJ2-3; possibly TRBD2 for D (5 bases). Per germline, CDR1 ENHRY and CDR2 SYGVKD. With 8 bases removed from V and 0 bases from J, the gap between germline ends came to 21 bases. The CDR3 has 17 amino acids.

The table lists this clonotype with a few counts. J is TRBJ1-2 and V is TRBV7-3; 8 nucleotides line up with TRBD1. CDR1 and CDR2 from the germline V gene are SGHTA and FQGTGA. This CDR3 is 14 amino acids long. Trimming cost V 4 bases and J 4 bases; bases outside gene matches: 5. The chain's CDR3 is CASSSGTGSYGYTF. The CDR3 DNA reads TGTGCCAGCAGCTCCGGGACAGGTTCCTATGGCTACACCTTC.

The chain employs TRBV5-1 and TRBJ1-1; tentatively, D is TRBD1 (5 bases). CDR3 length: 16 amino acids. The germline V gene encodes CDR1 SGHRS and CDR2 YFSETQ. Trimming stripped 0 bases from V and 3 bases from J, with 15 bases between. The CDR3 nucleotides read TGCGCCAGCAGCTTGGGGGCAGGGTGGTGGGACACTGAAGCTTTCTTT. Amino acids: CASSLGAGWWDTEAFF.

The chain employs TRBV20-1 and TRBJ2-5; D is ambiguous. The CDR3 is 11 amino acids. Looked up from germline, CDR1 is DFQATT and CDR2 is SNEGSKA (reference sequence). Trimming left V 2 bases short and J 4 bases short, with 5 bases between. The CDR3 region has the DNA TGCAGTGCTAGAAGGTTAGAGACCCAGTACTTC. Protein: CSARRLETQYF.